These 9 T cell receptor beta chains share one sample of origin, sequenced in a study of shared clonotypes between healthy human individuals. Only in-frame clones appear in the TCRdb table, and some are missing; sequencing was by immunoSEQ multiplex PCR. The sample has some 500,000 clones; roughly 95% are singletons. Sequenced material: naive CD4+ T cells sorted from blood. Subset given: CD45RA+ positively selected. The receptors originated from a woman in her twenties or thirties in good health.

J is TRBJ2-5 and V is TRBV5-4, with TRBD1 matching over 10 bases. CDR3 length equals 15 residues. Germline assignment: CDR1 SGHNT and CDR2 YYREEE (reference sequence). Trimming took 5 bases from V and 4 from J; bases not matched to a gene: 8. The DNA for the CDR3 is TGTGCCAGCAGGAACCGACAGGGGGCGGGAGAGACCCAGTACTTC. This gives the protein CASRNRQGAGETQYF.

This clone was detected only once. This chain connects TRBV6-1 to TRBJ2-2, with unresolved D. This CDR3 contains 14 residues. Germline CDR1 MNHNS, CDR2 SASEGT. Trimming took 6 bases from V and 2 from J, leaving 10 bases between them. The CDR3 spells CASRADPNTGELFF. CDR3 nucleotide sequence: TGTGCCAGCAGGGCAGACCCCAACACCGGGGAGCTGTTTTTT.

The genes are TRBV5-6 and TRBJ2-7; tentatively, D is TRBD1 or TRBD2 (5 bases each). From germline, CDR1 is SGHDT and CDR2 YYEEEE. V shed 1 base and J shed 2 bases, with 13 bases lying between them. This CDR3 has 15 amino acids. The CDR3 region has the DNA TGTGCCAGCAGCTTGCGAGGGGTTGTGCCCTACGAGCAGTACTTC. Translating it yields CASSLRGVVPYEQYF.

This sequence joins TRBV28 and TRBJ2-1; the D gene is possibly TRBD1 (5 bases). Germline loops: CDR1 MDHEN, CDR2 SYDVKM. There are 14 residues in the CDR3. V was cut by 2 bases and J by 10 bases, with 15 bases left in between. The CDR3 region has the DNA TGTGCCAGCAGTTTAGTCATTGGGGCATTGGAGCAGTTCTTC. This codes for CASSLVIGALEQFF.

The chain couples TRBV11-3 to TRBJ2-1, with D perhaps matching TRBD1 or TRBD2 (5 bases each). The V gene lost 5 bases and the J gene lost 2 bases, with 10 bases spanning the gap. The CDR3 is 14 amino acids. Per the germline V gene, CDR1 is SGHNT and CDR2 is YENEEA. CDR3 nucleotide sequence: TGTGCCAGCAGCCCGGGGACCACCTACAATGAGCAGTTCTTC. Protein sequence: CASSPGTTYNEQFF.

The chain links TRBV7-8 to TRBJ1-1; D perhaps matches TRBD1 (5 bases). V was cut by 1 base and J by 3 bases, with 15 bases left in between. Per the germline V gene, CDR1 is SGHVS and CDR2 is FQNEAQ. The CDR3 has 16 amino acids. The DNA for the CDR3 is TGTGCCAGCAGCTTAGATGTTTGGGGACTTGACACTGAAGCTTTCTTT. It codes for CASSLDVWGLDTEAFF.

This sequence joins TRBV28 and TRBJ2-7; D gene unclear. The V and J ends lost 4 bases and 1 base respectively, with 11 bases between them. This CDR3 region has 14 residues. Germline V gene lookup returns CDR1 MDHEN and CDR2 SYDVKM. This CDR3 is CASSSSSLSYEQYF. The CDR3 nucleotides read TGTGCCAGCAGTTCGTCTAGTCTTTCCTACGAGCAGTACTTC.

The rearrangement links TRBV4-1 to TRBJ2-5, with TRBD2 matching over 12 bases. Germline V gene sequence: CDR1 MGHRA, CDR2 YSYEKL. The CDR3 is 18 residues long. Unmatched junction bases numbered 9, after V lost 4 bases and J lost 0 bases. The CDR3 loop reads CASSPTRTSGIDQETQYF. In DNA form, the CDR3 reads TGCGCCAGCAGCCCTACCCGGACTAGCGGGATCGACCAAGAGACCCAGTACTTC.

V is TRBV5-1 and J is TRBJ2-6; D not resolved. The CDR3 has 15 residues. V was cut by 4 bases and J by 1 base, with 9 bases left in between. Germline loops: CDR1 SGHRS, CDR2 YFSETQ. The CDR3 region is CASSPIGSGANVLTF. The CDR3 DNA sequence: TGCGCCAGCAGCCCCATTGGGTCTGGGGCCAACGTCCTGACTTTC.